Below, 14 T cell receptor beta chains from the same sample are listed, as sequenced in a study of blood T cell repertoires in COVID-19. Sequencing used immunoSEQ multiplex PCR; TCRdb keeps in-frame clones, though not all of them. The sample holds about 140,000 clones; approximately 80% are singletons and the top ten take 5.5% to 7%. Source material: peripheral blood. These receptors all stem from a human donor in a cohort sampled during active COVID-19.

This clone occurred a few times. The chain carries TRBV7-9 and TRBJ2-5; TRBD2 matches at 7 bases. CDR1 and CDR2 from the germline V gene are SEHNR and FQNEAQ (reference sequence). The CDR3 has 14 residues. The V gene end was trimmed by 5 bases and the J gene end by 4 bases; junction bases not matched to a gene: 7. CDR3 protein: CASSPREGGETQYF. Here the CDR3 DNA reads TGTGCCAGCAGCCCCAGGGAGGGAGGAGAGACCCAGTACTTC.

The chain combines TRBV5-1 with TRBJ1-1; 7 nucleotides agree with TRBD1. CDR1 is SGHRS and CDR2 is YFSETQ in the germline V gene. V lost 5 bases, J lost 4 bases, and 14 bases stayed unmatched. The CDR3 totals 16 residues. In DNA, the CDR3 is TGCGCCAGCAGACTTAGACAGGGCCAAAAGGGCACTGAAGCTTTCTTT. This encodes CASRLRQGQKGTEAFF.

V usage is TRBV6-6 and J usage is TRBJ2-7, with D perhaps matching TRBD1 (6 bases). Germline CDR1 is MNHNY and CDR2 is SVGAGI (reference sequence). V lost 5 bases and J 7 bases, leaving 27 bases between the germline ends. The CDR3 is 17 amino acids. This chain's CDR3 is CASSPRVGTLSHLEQYF. CDR3 DNA sequence: TGTGCCAGCAGTCCCAGGGTAGGGACACTTTCCCACCTAGAGCAGTACTTC.

The chain is built from TRBV28 and TRBJ1-2, with TRBD1 matching over 8 bases. The V gene's germline CDR1 is MDHEN and CDR2 SYDVKM. This CDR3 spans 16 amino acids. DNA for the CDR3: TGTGCGAGTAGTATCCCCCAGCCGGGACAGGTAGCTGGCTACACCTTC. As protein: CASSIPQPGQVAGYTF.

Here the CDR3 reads CASSWGLAGVPGELFF. The CDR3 nucleotides read TGTGCCAGCAGTTGGGGACTAGCGGGGGTTCCCGGGGAGCTGTTTTTT. The gene calls are TRBV6-2 or TRBV6-3 and TRBJ2-2, with 14 bases identical to TRBD2. With 4 bases clipped from V and 6 bases from J, the junction kept 4 bases outside the gene matches. CDR3 length: 16 residues. The germline V gene has CDR1 MNHEY and CDR2 SVGEGT.

This clone showed up just a few times. The chain recombines TRBV11-3 with TRBJ2-3; D uncertain. Germline V gene lookup returns CDR1 SGHNT and CDR2 YENEEA. This CDR3 spans 13 amino acids. Trimming left V 4 bases short and J 3 bases short, with 8 bases between. The CDR3 sequence is CASSSLRTDTQYF. CDR3 DNA sequence: TGTGCCAGCAGCTCATTGAGGACAGATACGCAGTATTTT.

The V and J genes are TRBV6-5 and TRBJ1-4; D ambiguous. The CDR3 extends over 13 amino acids. Germline values: CDR1 MNHEY, CDR2 SVGAGI. V was clipped by 2 bases and J by 8 bases, with 9 bases between them. CDR3 region: CASSYRVEEKLFF. CDR3 in DNA: TGTGCCAGCAGTTACCGAGTGGAGGAAAAACTGTTTTTT.

CDR3 coding DNA: TGTGCCAGCAGCTTGGGGTCGAGTCAGGGTTTAACGAACACTGAAGCTTTCTTT. Translated, it gives CASSLGSSQGLTNTEAFF. The chain uses TRBV5-6 and TRBJ1-1; tentatively, D is TRBD1 (5 bases). The V and J ends lost 0 bases and 1 base respectively, with 19 bases between them. The CDR3 spans 18 residues. Looked up from germline, CDR1 is SGHDT and CDR2 is YYEEEE.

This clone was seen ten or more times. The V gene is TRBV6-2 or TRBV6-3, the J gene TRBJ2-7; tentatively, D is TRBD2 (5 bases). Trimming pared 4 bases from V and 1 base from J, leaving 11 bases between. In germline, CDR1 is MNHEY, CDR2 SVGEGT. The CDR3 runs 14 residues. This chain's CDR3 is CASSFTRLSYEQYF. The CDR3, as DNA: TGTGCCAGCAGTTTTACTAGACTTTCCTACGAGCAGTACTTC.

The chain's CDR3 is CASSSGISYEQYF. Written as DNA, the CDR3 is TGTGCCAGCAGCTCGGGGATCTCCTACGAGCAGTACTTC. The chain couples TRBV7-9 to TRBJ2-7; D possibly corresponds to TRBD2 (5 bases). Trimming left V 4 bases short and J 0 bases short, with 7 bases between. This CDR3 is 13 amino acids long. Germline CDR1 is SEHNR and CDR2 is FQNEAQ (reference sequence).

The V gene is TRBV12-5, the J gene TRBJ1-5; no firm D call. There are 13 residues in the CDR3. Germline assignment: CDR1 LGHNT and CDR2 FRNRAP. Trimming removed 1 base at V and 6 bases at J, with 7 bases between. CDR3 sequence reads: CASGLDELQPQHF. The CDR3 nucleotides are TGTGCTAGTGGTTTGGACGAACTTCAGCCCCAGCATTTT.

The genes are TRBV5-6 and TRBJ1-1; no firm D call. The CDR3 has 16 residues. V lost 0 bases and J 5 bases, leaving 17 bases between the germline ends. CDR1 SGHDT and CDR2 YYEEEE come from the germline V gene. The CDR3 sequence: CASSLAGSTRWTEAFF. The CDR3 DNA is TGTGCCAGCAGCTTGGCCGGATCGACAAGGTGGACTGAAGCTTTCTTT.

The rearrangement joins TRBV19 to TRBJ2-2; the D gene is possibly TRBD2 (5 bases). The CDR3 spans 17 residues. Germline CDR1 reads LNHDA; CDR2 reads SQIVND (reference sequence). The V end lost 6 bases, the J end lost 4 bases, and 21 bases lay between the germline ends. The CDR3 DNA reads as TGTGCCAGTAGGCCTAGTCTACCCGGGATGGGCACCGGGGAGCTGTTTTTT. Translation: CASRPSLPGMGTGELFF.

This chain links TRBV30 with TRBJ1-6; 9 positions match TRBD1. The CDR3 runs to 15 residues. The V gene end was trimmed by 3 bases and the J gene end by 7 bases; junction bases not matched to a gene: 7. Germline assignment: CDR1 GTSNPN and CDR2 SVGIG (reference sequence). DNA of the CDR3: TGTGCCTGGAGGGCTCAGGGACAGGGCAATTCACCCCTCCACTTT. It specifies CAWRAQGQGNSPLHF.